Each of the 15 T cell receptor beta chains below was sequenced from the same sample in a study of Ad26.COV2.S vaccination and SARS-CoV-2 variants. Treatment: 19 received Ad26.COV2.S at low or high dose, single or two shots; five or six received placebo; per-sample allocation not given. Specimen acquisition occurred on day 63 following the initial vaccine or placebo injection. TCRdb's table, derived via immunoSEQ multiplex PCR, lists solely in-frame clones and lacks some. The sample shows around 450,000 clones, 90% of them seen only once. The specimen was peripheral blood, collected in a trial of Ad26.COV2.S vaccine versus placebo. These receptors all stem from a person between 18 and 60 years old who received the Ad26.COV2.S COVID-19 vaccine or a placebo.

This clone was recorded only once. V and J are TRBV2 and TRBJ1-5, with unresolved D. The V end was cut by 6 bases, the J end by 0 bases, with 12 bases between. The CDR3 loop spans 15 amino acids. Germline V gene sequence: CDR1 SNHLY, CDR2 FYNNEI. CDR3 in amino acids: CASSPTVDSNQPQHF. In DNA, the CDR3 is TGTGCCAGCAGCCCGACGGTTGATAGCAATCAGCCCCAGCATTTT.

The V and J genes are TRBV9 and TRBJ2-1; D call uncertain. CDR1 is SGDLS and CDR2 is YYNGEE in the germline V gene. V was shortened by 3 bases and J by 1 base, with 8 bases between the two germline ends. The CDR3 consists of 14 residues. The CDR3 region has the DNA TGTGCCAGCAGCGCAGGCAATTCCTACAATGAGCAGTTCTTC. Amino acids: CASSAGNSYNEQFF.

To note about this clone: Other nucleotide sequences in the sample specify the same CDR3. The V gene is TRBV20-1, the J gene TRBJ1-1; D gene ambiguous. Germline V gives CDR1 DFQATT, CDR2 SNEGSKA (reference sequence). This CDR3 is built from 8 residues. V lost 3 bases and J 10 bases, leaving 3 bases between the germline ends. The CDR3 nucleotides are TGCAGTGCTAGGGGAGCTTTCTTT. This codes for CSARGAFF.

This CDR3 is CASSQVVRRGRDNEQFF. CDR3 nucleotides: TGCGCCAGCAGCCAAGTGGTAAGGAGGGGTAGGGACAATGAGCAGTTCTTC. The rearrangement uses TRBV4-1 and TRBJ2-1; D is possibly TRBD2 (6 bases). There are 17 residues in the CDR3. Trimming pared 1 base from V and 5 bases from J, leaving 18 bases between. Germline assignment: CDR1 MGHRA and CDR2 YSYEKL.

In its sample, this clone was seen once. The rearrangement joins TRBV19 to TRBJ1-2; D is undetermined. Germline values: CDR1 LNHDA, CDR2 SQIVND (reference sequence). V was trimmed by 9 bases and J by 0 bases, leaving 17 bases between them. There are 15 residues in the CDR3. The chain's CDR3 is CARLTRFPANYGYTF. The CDR3 region has the DNA TGTGCCAGGTTGACGAGGTTTCCGGCTAACTATGGCTACACCTTC.

This chain links TRBV4-3 with TRBJ2-1, with TRBD2 matching 10 bases. The CDR3 has 15 residues. Germline CDR1 reads LGHNA; CDR2 reads YSLEER. After removal of 1 base from V and 8 bases from J, the junction contained 5 bases not matched to a gene. The CDR3, as DNA: TGCGCCAGCAGCCAAGGGAGCGGGAGGGCCGATGAGCAGTTCTTC. Its protein is CASSQGSGRADEQFF.

The CDR3 bases are TGTGCCAGCAGCCCCGTTCGGGCCTTAGGTTCACCCCTCCACTTT. It codes for CASSPVRALGSPLHF. The chain employs TRBV14 and TRBJ1-6; the D is unclear. Trimming took 4 bases from V and 9 from J, leaving 16 bases between them. Germline CDR1 is SGHDN and CDR2 is FVKESK. The CDR3 consists of 15 residues.

This chain's CDR3 is CASSLGELSEQFF. Here the CDR3 DNA reads TGTGCCAGCAGCCTGGGGGAGCTAAGTGAGCAGTTCTTC. The chain carries TRBV28 and TRBJ2-1; D may match TRBD1 or TRBD2 (5 bases each). The V gene lost 6 bases and the J gene lost 9 bases, with 15 bases spanning the gap. The CDR3 consists of 13 residues. Germline V CDR1 and CDR2: MDHEN, SYDVKM.

V is TRBV28 and J is TRBJ2-7; D gene uncertain. Germline V gene sequence: CDR1 MDHEN, CDR2 SYDVKM. This CDR3 region has 11 residues. The V end lost 1 base, the J end lost 6 bases, and 4 bases lay between the germline ends. CDR3 amino acids: CASSLSVEQYF. Written as DNA, the CDR3 is TGTGCCAGCAGTTTATCGGTCGAGCAGTACTTC.

This sequence joins TRBV9 and TRBJ2-3; TRBD2 aligns across 7 bases. CDR3 length: 14 residues. CDR1 is SGDLS, CDR2 YYNGEE, per germline. V shed 0 bases, J shed 4 bases, and the junction held 2 bases outside the gene matches. DNA of the CDR3: TGTGCCAGCAGCGTAGACCTAGCGGCAGATACGCAGTATTTT. It yields the protein CASSVDLAADTQYF.

The chain recombines TRBV27 with TRBJ2-7; D is possibly TRBD2 (6 bases). Trimming left V 0 bases short and J 0 bases short, with 9 bases between. In germline, CDR1 is MNHEY, CDR2 SMNVEV (reference sequence). The CDR3 loop spans 15 amino acids. CDR3 DNA: TGTGCCAGCAGTTTATCGACCGGGAGCTCCTACGAGCAGTACTTC. Translated, it gives CASSLSTGSSYEQYF.

The rearrangement links TRBV28 to TRBJ1-3; a weak D match, TRBD1 (6 bases). This CDR3 is 16 amino acids long. Germline CDR1 reads MDHEN; CDR2 reads SYDVKM. V was trimmed by 6 bases and J by 0 bases, leaving 15 bases between them. The CDR3, as DNA: TGTGCCAGCAGCCCCGGGACACTGAGCTCTGGAAACACCATATATTTT. The encoded protein is CASSPGTLSSGNTIYF.

This chain links TRBV11-2 with TRBJ2-5; D unresolved. Trimming stripped 1 base from V and 4 bases from J, with 4 bases between. The CDR3 loop spans 12 amino acids. Germline CDR1 and CDR2: SGHAT and FQNNGV. CDR3 protein: CASSLGTETQYF. The CDR3 nucleotides read TGTGCCAGCAGCTTAGGCACAGAGACCCAGTACTTC.

Only one count was recorded for this clone. This chain connects TRBV7-2 to TRBJ2-7, with 7 bases aligning to TRBD1. The length of the CDR3 is 15 residues. Trimming took 1 base from V and 2 from J; bases not matched to a gene: 5. Germline V gene lookup returns CDR1 SGHTA and CDR2 FQGNSA. CDR3 in amino acids: CASSLGGQLPYEQYF. In DNA, the CDR3 is TGTGCCAGCAGCTTAGGGGGACAGCTACCCTACGAGCAGTACTTC.

The rearrangement joins TRBV5-1 to TRBJ2-5; 8 nucleotides line up with TRBD2. This CDR3 spans 16 amino acids. V shed 0 bases, J shed 4 bases, and the junction held 8 bases outside the gene matches. Germline V gene data show CDR1 as SGHRS and CDR2 as YFSETQ. CDR3 amino acids: CASSLGAPGGVETQYF. The CDR3 DNA follows: TGCGCCAGCAGCTTGGGGGCCCCGGGAGGGGTAGAGACCCAGTACTTC.